This T cell receptor beta chain originates from a study of control samples from healthy donors and cancer patients. Germline V gene sequence: CDR1 LGHDT, CDR2 YNNKEL (reference sequence). The junction had 3 bases not matched to a gene; V was cut back by 3 bases and J by 4 bases. The CDR3 is 14 amino acids. Here immunoSEQ multiplex PCR was the method, and the copy in TCRdb shows in-frame clones only, minus some. The profile shows under 200,000 clones, roughly 95% of them singletons. The genes are TRBV3-1 (or the pseudogene TRBV3-2) and TRBJ1-3, with 7 bases identical to TRBD1. This TCR was sampled from a woman aged 25 to 39 in good health. The specimen sequenced was blood. The CDR3 region is CASSHGTAGNTIYF. Here the CDR3 DNA reads TGTGCCAGCAGCCACGGGACAGCGGGAAACACCATATATTTT.